This is a list of T cell receptor beta chains from one sample in a study of post-analysis software for immune sequencing data. TCRdb reprocessed the PCR reads with MiXCR, giving one entry per CDR3 protein. The table has about 540,000 distinct CDR3 sequences, around 34% seen once. The sample taken for sequencing was blood. Source of these receptors: a girl aged 2-17 years with multiple sclerosis. Each CDR3 is given with its conserved first and last residue. The D gene is left open where the match is weak. A row's size may be missing; if present it is once, few, many or a size class.

j_call v_call clone_size d_call cdr3_nt cdr3_aa
TRBJ2-1 TRBV7-3 few TRBD2 TGTGCCAGCAGCTTAAAACGGGGGGGCCAAAATGAGCAGTTCTTC CASSLKRGGQNEQFF
TRBJ2-1 TRBV20-1 few NA TGCAGTGCGGACCCAGACGATACTAGTTATGGGTCCTACAATGAGCAGTTCTTC CSADPDDTSYGSYNEQFF
TRBJ2-1 TRBV14 few NA TGTGCCAGCAGCCAAGAGTCCTGGTTACACAATGAGCAGTTCTTC CASSQESWLHNEQFF
TRBJ2-5 TRBV20-1 few TRBD2 TGCAGTGCCATCATAGCGGGGTTGGAGACCCAGTACTTC CSAIIAGLETQYF
TRBJ2-7 TRBV12-3/TRBV12-4 NA TRBD2 TGTGCCAGCACCCTGGGAGGGGTCGAGCAGTACTTC CASTLGGVEQYF
TRBJ2-7 TRBV5-1 NA NA TGCGCCAGCAGCTTGGCCGGAAGGGCGAGGGACATGGGCTACGAGCAGTACTTC CASSLAGRARDMGYEQYF
TRBJ2-5 TRBV14 NA TRBD2 TGTGCCAGCAGCCCCGGCGGACTAGCGGGGGGATTTTGGGAGACCCAGTACTTC CASSPGGLAGGFWETQYF
TRBJ2-3 TRBV6-2/TRBV6-3 many TRBD2 TGTGCCAGCAGTCCCCTAGCGGGGGGGTTCACAGATACGCAGTATTTT CASSPLAGGFTDTQYF
TRBJ2-3 TRBV7-8 few TRBD2 TGTGCCAGCAGCTCGACTAGCGGGGACGGCACAGATACGCAGTATTTT CASSSTSGDGTDTQYF
TRBJ2-5 TRBV2 NA NA TGTGCCAGCAGGTGGGGGGTCCAAGAGACCCAGTACTTC CASRWGVQETQYF
TRBJ1-1 TRBV2 few TRBD1 TGTGCCAGCGGTCGACAGGGGCTGGACACTGAAGCTTTCTTT CASGRQGLDTEAFF
TRBJ2-1 TRBV29-1 few TRBD1 TGCGGCGTTGAGACAGGGTTCAATGAGCAGTTCTTC CGVETGFNEQFF
TRBJ2-1 TRBV27 many NA TGTGCCAGCACCCGGTTGGATGAGCAGTTCTTC CASTRLDEQFF
TRBJ1-1 TRBV28 NA NA TGTGCCAGCAGCCCAGCATCCCCGGTTATGAACACTGAAGCTTTCTTT CASSPASPVMNTEAFF
TRBJ1-1 TRBV7-3 NA NA TGTGCCAGCAGCCAGGCCATGAACACTGAAGCTTTCTTT CASSQAMNTEAFF
TRBJ2-3 TRBV5-1 few TRBD2 TGCGCCAGCAGCTTGCTAGGACCGCGGAGCGGGGGCACAGATACGCAGTATTTT CASSLLGPRSGGTDTQYF
TRBJ1-1 TRBV6-5 NA NA TGTGCCAACAATCCAGGGGCTCTAAGCACTGAAGCTTTCTTT CANNPGALSTEAFF
TRBJ2-3 TRBV12-3/TRBV12-4 NA TRBD2 TGTGCCTGCAGTCGGAAACGCGGGGGGGCTCGCACAGATACGCAGTATTTT CACSRKRGGARTDTQYF
TRBJ2-3 TRBV4-2 NA NA TGTGCCAGCAGCCAAGTGGTCGGGGGTGGGACAGATACGCAGTATTTT CASSQVVGGGTDTQYF
TRBJ1-2 TRBV5-1 NA TRBD1 TGCGCCAGCAGCCTAGGGACAGGGGGAATCCCTAACTATGGCTACACCTTC CASSLGTGGIPNYGYTF
TRBJ2-5 TRBV6-6 NA NA TGTGCCAGCAGTCCACGGGACGCAGAGACCCAGTACTTC CASSPRDAETQYF
TRBJ2-5 TRBV7-3 NA TRBD1 TGTGCCAGCAGCCTGCAGGACAGGGGCGTTGAAGAGACCCAGTACTTC CASSLQDRGVEETQYF
TRBJ1-2 TRBV12-3/TRBV12-4 NA NA TGTGCCAGCAGGGACGAAAACTATGGCTACACCTTC CASRDENYGYTF
TRBJ1-2 TRBV12-3/TRBV12-4 NA NA TGTGCCAGCAGACCATCAGGGATAGCGGAGGGCTACACCTTC CASRPSGIAEGYTF
TRBJ1-6 TRBV5-6 NA NA TGTGCCAGCAGCCGCACCGGGTCAAAACCCCCCCACTTT CASSRTGSKPPHF
TRBJ2-7 TRBV20-1 few NA TGCAGTGCTAGTTCTACAGCCTACCCTTACGAGCAGTACTTC CSASSTAYPYEQYF
TRBJ2-1 TRBV27 few NA TGTGCCAGCAGTCAATCCGCAGTTTACAATGAGCAGTTCTTC CASSQSAVYNEQFF
TRBJ2-5 TRBV5-5 few NA TGTGCCAGCAGCCCCGCACCGGGGGAGACCCAGTACTTC CASSPAPGETQYF
TRBJ1-6 TRBV4-1 NA NA TGCGCCAGCAGCCAAGGGAGGGGTTGGCGAGCGCAATACCTATATTTTTCTTCACCCCTCCACTTT CASSQGRGWRAQYLYFSSPLHF
TRBJ2-7 TRBV28 few NA TGTGCCAGCAGTTCCTCCGCAAGGGGATACGAGCAGTACTTC CASSSSARGYEQYF
TRBJ2-5 TRBV10-3 NA TRBD1 TGTGCCATCAGTCCCGACAGGGGGCGAGGAGAGACCCAGTACTTC CAISPDRGRGETQYF
TRBJ2-7 TRBV7-3 NA TRBD1 TGTGCCAGCAGCCTCGGATCGACAGGGGTCGGCTACGAGCAGTACTTC CASSLGSTGVGYEQYF
TRBJ2-7 TRBV29-1 many NA TGCAGCGTTATCTTTGGGGGGGCCCTCTCCTACGAGCAGTACTTC CSVIFGGALSYEQYF
TRBJ2-1 TRBV20-1 NA NA TGCAGTGCTAGACGGACACCCACCTATGAGCAGTTCTTC CSARRTPTYEQFF
TRBJ2-5 TRBV3-1 NA TRBD2 TGTGCCAGCAGCCCTCTAGCGGGGAAAGAGACCCAGTACTTC CASSPLAGKETQYF
TRBJ2-7 TRBV21-1 NA NA TGTGCCAGCAGCAAAACCCACCTCTCCTACGAGCAGTACTTC CASSKTHLSYEQYF
TRBJ1-1 TRBV5-1 NA NA TGCGCCAGCAGCTTGGGACCCGCAGTGATGAACACTGAAGCTTTCTTT CASSLGPAVMNTEAFF
TRBJ1-4 TRBV2 few TRBD1 TGTGCCACCGCCGGGACAGGGTATGAAAAACTGTTTTTT CATAGTGYEKLFF
TRBJ2-3 TRBV5-1 NA TRBD2 TGCGCCAGCAGCTTGGGCTCAGGTGGCGGGGGGGCAGATACGCAGTATTTT CASSLGSGGGGADTQYF
TRBJ2-1 TRBV20-1 NA NA TGCAGGACAACCTCCTACAATGAGCAGTTCTTC CRTTSYNEQFF
TRBJ2-3 TRBV12-3/TRBV12-4 few NA TGTGCCAGCAGTTTACGGGGGGCAGGAGATACGCAGTATTTT CASSLRGAGDTQYF
TRBJ2-3 TRBV20-1 NA TRBD1 TGCAGTGCTAGAGGACCGGGACAGGGTAGGGGAACAGATACGCAGTATTTT CSARGPGQGRGTDTQYF
TRBJ2-3 TRBV9 NA TRBD2 TGTGCCAGCAGCGTGGGGACTAGCGGGGTTGGTACGCAGTATTTT CASSVGTSGVGTQYF
TRBJ2-7 TRBV3-1 NA NA TGTGCCAGCAGCCCCAACTCTTTTGACGGGTACGAGCAGTACTTC CASSPNSFDGYEQYF
TRBJ2-1 TRBV7-2 NA NA TGTGCCAGCAGGGCAAGCGCCCTCTCCTACAATGAGCAGTTCTTC CASRASALSYNEQFF
TRBJ1-2 TRBV29-1 NA NA TGCAGCGTGAGGATTGCTAACTATGGCTACACCTTC CSVRIANYGYTF
TRBJ2-5 TRBV4-2 few NA TGTGCCAGCAGCCTACTCACGGAGCAAGAGACCCAGTACTTC CASSLLTEQETQYF
TRBJ1-1 TRBV10-3 NA NA TGTGCCATCAGGGAGGACCATTCGAACACTGAAGCTTTCTTT CAIREDHSNTEAFF
TRBJ2-3 TRBV4-1 NA NA TGCGCCAGCAGCCTGACCTTGCCTAGCACAGATACGCAGTATTTT CASSLTLPSTDTQYF
TRBJ2-2 TRBV20-1 NA NA TGCAGTGCTAGCCCTCTTACTGACAGAATCCCCGGGGAGCTGTTCTTT CSASPLTDRIPGELFF
TRBJ1-4 TRBV7-3 NA NA TGTGCCAGCAGCTTAACAGGGGCAACTAATGAAAAACTGTTTTTT CASSLTGATNEKLFF
TRBJ2-7 TRBV20-1 NA TRBD2 TGCAGCGTTAACGGCGGGGGTGACTACGAGCAGTACTTC CSVNGGGDYEQYF
TRBJ2-3 TRBV28 few TRBD2 TGTGCCAGCAGTTCCCCGGGACTAGCGGGGTACACAGATACGCAGTATTTT CASSSPGLAGYTDTQYF
TRBJ2-4 TRBV29-1 many TRBD1 TGCAGCGTTGACCCGGGACAGGGGGTCATTCAGTACTTC CSVDPGQGVIQYF
TRBJ1-2 TRBV7-9 NA TRBD1 TGTGCCAGCAGCTTAGGGGACAGGGACCCACCAGAGGGCTATGGCTACACCTTC CASSLGDRDPPEGYGYTF